This T cell receptor (beta chain) was obtained from a study of long-term antiretroviral therapy in people with HIV. Study overall: About a decade before 2015, the earliest samples were taken when ART was typically delayed. Overall study findings and caveats: Repertoires in HIV (unlike those of controls) had narrower CDR3 length ranges. Post-treatment diversity went higher with ART but stayed below transplant donor controls.

HIV-positive participants were all treated in the United States. Running of the v3.0 immunoSEQ assay took place at survey level. Sequencing was performed with immunoSEQ multiplex PCR; in TCRdb, only in-frame clones are kept and a portion is missing. The data contain 20,000 to 30,000 clones, around 80% of them seen just once; the ten biggest clones take up 10%. J gave up 1 base and V 2 bases, and 3 bases lay outside the gene matches. Germline-derived CDR1 and CDR2 are SGHRS and YFSETQ. The CDR3 is 16 amino acids. Worth noting for this clone: As yet, its antigen is unknown.

The source was unsorted PBMCs, collected 1.2 years after starting antiretroviral therapy. This chain joins TRBV5-1 and TRBJ2-4; 10 nucleotides line up with TRBD2. This sequence was found in a woman aged 35 to 49 with HIV. This CDR3 reads CASSFEREGAKNIQYF. The CDR3 DNA reads TGCGCCAGCAGCTTTGAGCGGGAGGGGGCCAAAAACATTCAGTACTTC.